A selection of T cell receptor beta chains follows, all from one sample in a study of sequential checkpoint blockade in melanoma. Assay used: immunoSEQ multiplex PCR; TCRdb lists only in-frame clones, some missing. The sample records around 39,000 clones, just under 85% being singletons. Sequencing used CD8+ T cells sorted from blood (inferred from file names), obtained from a patient given nivolumab and ipilimumab in sequence. These receptors were taken from a human donor with melanoma. Each CDR3 is given with its conserved first and last residue. D genes are given only for firm matches. Clone sizes are given selectively: once, few, many, or a class where the clone is expanded.

J gene | V gene | clone size | D gene | CDR3 protein | CDR3 DNA
TRBJ2-7 | TRBV7-2 | - | - | CASSLVGSSYEQYF | TGTGCCAGCAGCCTAGTTGGCAGCTCCTACGAGCAGTACTTC
TRBJ2-3 | TRBV27 | - | TRBD1 | CASSLSGGTGPDTQYF | TGTGCCAGCAGTTTATCCGGGGGGACAGGGCCAGATACGCAGTATTTT
TRBJ1-1 | TRBV11-2 | - | - | CASSFLGRDGTEAFF | TGTGCCAGCAGCTTCCTGGGCAGGGATGGCACTGAAGCTTTCTTT
TRBJ1-5 | TRBV7-9 | - | TRBD1 | CASSPGQVSNQPQHF | TGTGCCAGCAGCCCTGGACAGGTCAGCAATCAGCCCCAGCATTTT
TRBJ2-7 | TRBV7-2 | - | TRBD2 | CASSLTSGALNEQYF | TGTGCCAGCAGCTTGACTAGCGGGGCTTTGAACGAGCAGTACTTC
TRBJ2-7 | TRBV19 | - | - | CATLSSSYEQYF | TGTGCCACCTTGTCTAGCTCCTACGAGCAGTACTTC
TRBJ2-7 | TRBV5-6 | - | TRBD1 | CASSLGTGNSYF | TGTGCCAGCAGCTTAGGGACAGGGAACTCTTACTTC
TRBJ1-5 | TRBV27 | - | - | CASSFNSNQPQHF | TGTGCCAGCAGTTTCAATAGCAATCAGCCCCAGCATTTT
TRBJ1-1 | TRBV10-3 | - | - | CAISGVDSGVPEAFF | TGTGCCATCAGTGGAGTCGACAGCGGGGTACCTGAAGCTTTCTTT
TRBJ2-7 | TRBV27 | - | - | CASSLRGAYEQYF | TGTGCCAGCAGTTTAAGGGGTGCCTACGAGCAGTACTTC
TRBJ2-7 | TRBV4-1 | - | TRBD1 | CASSQDPRVQGKQYF | TGCGCCAGCAGCCAAGACCCGAGGGTACAGGGGAAGCAGTACTTC
TRBJ1-3 | TRBV27 | - | TRBD1 | CASSLLGGQGKAGNTIYF | TGTGCCAGCAGTTTACTTGGGGGACAGGGGAAGGCTGGAAACACCATATATTTT
TRBJ1-1 | TRBV7-9 | - | TRBD1 | CASSAGQGGDTEAFF | TGTGCCAGCAGCGCGGGACAGGGAGGGGACACTGAAGCTTTCTTT
TRBJ2-1 | TRBV4-1 | - | TRBD1 | CASSQTGTGYRNEQFF | TGCGCCAGCAGCCAGACGGGGACAGGGTATCGGAATGAGCAGTTCTTC
TRBJ2-7 | TRBV18 | - | - | CASSPPGGNEQYF | TGTGCCAGCTCACCACCGGGCGGGAACGAGCAGTACTTC
TRBJ2-3 | TRBV2 | - | TRBD1 | CASSEGQVPDTQYF | TGTGCCAGCAGTGAGGGACAGGTGCCAGATACGCAGTATTTT
TRBJ2-5 | TRBV7-9 | - | TRBD1 | CASTGGDGTQYF | TGTGCCAGCACAGGGGGTGACGGGACCCAGTACTTC
TRBJ2-2 | TRBV15 | few | - | CATRGGETGELFF | TGTGCCACCAGAGGGGGGGAAACCGGGGAGCTGTTTTTT
TRBJ2-5 | TRBV19 | - | - | CASSPWTDQETQYF | TGTGCCAGTAGTCCGTGGACAGACCAAGAGACCCAGTACTTC
TRBJ2-7 | TRBV5-1 | - | TRBD2 | CASSSGTSGGAAYEQYF | TGCGCCAGCAGCTCCGGGACTAGCGGGGGGGCGGCCTACGAGCAGTACTTC
TRBJ2-1 | TRBV27 | - | TRBD2 | CASKYSGINEQFF | TGTGCCAGCAAGTACAGCGGGATCAATGAGCAGTTCTTC
TRBJ2-3 | TRBV7-9 | - | - | CASSSRTELTDTQYF | TGTGCCAGCAGCTCCCGGACAGAGCTCACAGATACGCAGTATTTT
TRBJ2-1 | TRBV5-1 | once | TRBD2 | CASRPGTSAYNEQFF | TGCGCCAGCAGGCCCGGGACTAGCGCTTACAATGAGCAGTTCTTC
TRBJ2-7 | TRBV23-1 | - | - | CASSQSRRGTPSGEQYF | TGCGCCAGCAGTCAATCGAGAAGAGGTACCCCTTCTGGCGAGCAGTACTTC
TRBJ2-5 | TRBV6-5 | - | - | CASSYNSGQETQYF | TGTGCCAGCAGTTACAACAGCGGACAAGAGACCCAGTACTTC
TRBJ2-7 | TRBV14 | - | - | CASSQWATSYEQYF | TGTGCCAGCAGCCAGTGGGCCACCTCCTACGAGCAGTACTTC
TRBJ2-1 | TRBV4-1 | - | TRBD2 | CASSQFTSGGYYNEQFF | TGCGCCAGCAGCCAATTTACTAGCGGGGGCTATTACAATGAGCAGTTCTTC